Below, 31 T cell receptor beta chains from the same sample are listed, as sequenced in a study of blood T cell repertoires in COVID-19 (dated by TCRdb to about 2020). The library was prepared using the immunoSEQ multiplex PCR assay. TCRdb took over this immuneACCESS table, retaining in-frame rearrangements with V and J assigned. Such tables are incomplete; in checked studies, under half of the missing clones stem from an unresolved V gene, and the remainder is unexplained. The sample records fewer than 250,000 clones, over 80% of which are singletons. The ten top clones hold 0.87% of the sample. Sequenced sample: PBMCs or T cells enriched from blood (not recorded which). The receptors originated from a man aged 45 to 65 who had been exposed to COVID-19.

The V call is TRBV3-1 (or the pseudogene TRBV3-2), the J call TRBJ1-2; weak D call: TRBD1 (5 bases). Germline V gene data show CDR1 as LGHDT and CDR2 as YNNKEL (reference sequence). V dropped 1 base and J dropped 2 bases, with 11 bases sitting between them. The CDR3 consists of 15 residues. The CDR3 sequence: CASSQGIKGNYGYTF. The CDR3 DNA sequence: TGTGCCAGCAGCCAAGGGATCAAGGGGAACTATGGCTACACCTTC.

The chain couples TRBV5-5 to TRBJ2-2; 7 bases fit TRBD1. The CDR3 has 15 residues. After removal of 4 bases from V and 7 bases from J, the junction contained 10 bases not matched to a gene. In germline, CDR1 is SGHKS, CDR2 YYEKEE (reference sequence). The CDR3: CASSTPETGFGELFF. The CDR3 nucleotides are TGTGCCAGCAGCACCCCCGAGACAGGGTTCGGGGAGCTGTTTTTT.

V and J are TRBV2 and TRBJ2-1; TRBD1 is a possible D gene (6 bases). V was shortened by 6 bases and J by 0 bases, with 12 bases between the two germline ends. Per germline, CDR1 SNHLY and CDR2 FYNNEI. The length of the CDR3 is 15 residues. The CDR3 DNA follows: TGTGCCAGCAGAAGGGACACTAGCTCCTACAATGAGCAGTTCTTC. Its protein is CASRRDTSSYNEQFF.

The rearrangement links TRBV28 to TRBJ2-2; a weak D match, TRBD1 (5 bases). V lost 2 bases and J lost 5, with 12 bases in between. Germline lookup yields CDR1 MDHEN and CDR2 SYDVKM. This CDR3 has 15 amino acids. CDR3 in DNA: TGTGCCAGCAGTTTAGGGGCAGGGTGGACCGGGGAGCTGTTTTTT. Amino acids: CASSLGAGWTGELFF.

The chain combines TRBV5-8 with TRBJ1-5, with a weak D call TRBD1 (5 bases). Germline V CDR1 and CDR2: SGHTS, YDEGEE. The V and J ends lost 0 bases and 3 bases respectively, with 10 bases between them. The CDR3 consists of 15 residues. CDR3 DNA sequence: TGTGCCAGCAGCTTGGCGTGGGGCTACAATCAGCCCCAGCATTTT. Translated, it gives CASSLAWGYNQPQHF.

V gene TRBV7-2 combines with J gene TRBJ2-1; 10 positions match TRBD2. Germline V gene lookup returns CDR1 SGHTA and CDR2 FQGNSA. The ends lost 3 bases at V and 7 bases at J; junction bases unmatched: 12. The CDR3 has 17 amino acids. The CDR3 coding sequence is TGTGCCAGCAGCTTTAGTCCCCTAGCGGGAGTAGGGAATGAGCAGTTCTTC. As protein: CASSFSPLAGVGNEQFF.

V and J are TRBV24-1 and TRBJ2-1; the D gene is possibly TRBD1 (6 bases). The CDR3 contains 14 residues. Trimming took off 6 bases at V and 1 base at J, with 9 bases between the two ends. Germline assignment: CDR1 KGHDR and CDR2 SFDVKD. The CDR3 DNA sequence: TGTGCCACCAGTTATACAGGGTCCTACAATGAGCAGTTCTTC. It codes for CATSYTGSYNEQFF.

The chain recombines TRBV5-1 with TRBJ1-4; a weak D match, TRBD1 (5 bases). Trimming cost V 0 bases and J 5 bases, with 17 bases left between them. The CDR3 contains 17 residues. CDR1 SGHRS and CDR2 YFSETQ come from the germline V gene. CDR3 sequence: CASSLAPHGGGNEKLFF. The CDR3 DNA reads TGCGCCAGCAGCTTGGCCCCCCACGGGGGGGGGAATGAAAAACTGTTTTTT.

The chain joins TRBV25-1 to TRBJ1-4; TRBD1 is a possible D gene (5 bases). Trimming removed 4 bases at V and 4 bases at J, with 10 bases between. The germline V gene has CDR1 MGHDK and CDR2 SYGVNS. This CDR3 has 14 amino acids. In DNA, the CDR3 is TGTGCCAGCAGTGGGGGCGGTTATAATGAAAAACTGTTTTTT. It yields the protein CASSGGGYNEKLFF.

V and J are TRBV28 and TRBJ1-2; D ambiguous. The V gene's germline CDR1 is MDHEN and CDR2 SYDVKM. V lost 6 bases and J lost 8, with 16 bases in between. The CDR3 runs to 13 residues. The chain's CDR3 is CASRTPAVFGYTF. DNA of the CDR3: TGTGCCAGCAGAACCCCCGCAGTCTTCGGCTACACCTTC.

The chain recombines TRBV28 with TRBJ1-1; D unclear. The V and J ends lost 6 bases and 6 bases respectively, with 14 bases between them. This CDR3 comprises 13 residues. CDR1 is MDHEN and CDR2 is SYDVKM in the germline V gene. The CDR3, as DNA: TGTGCCAGCAGCCTCGGTTTTTCTTCTGAAGCTTTCTTT. This codes for CASSLGFSSEAFF.

The rearrangement joins TRBV27 to TRBJ2-1; TRBD2 matches at 7 bases. Trimming cost V 1 base and J 4 bases; bases outside gene matches: 7. CDR1 is MNHEY and CDR2 is SMNVEV in the germline V gene (reference sequence). This CDR3 has 16 residues. CDR3 DNA sequence: TGTGCCAGCAGTTTATTCCGCGGGAGTCCTTACAATGAGCAGTTCTTC. Translated: CASSLFRGSPYNEQFF.

Only a few counts were recorded for this clone. The chain links TRBV29-1 to TRBJ2-7; D may be TRBD1 (5 bases). With 4 bases removed from V and 5 bases from J, the gap between germline ends came to 12 bases. The CDR3 sequence is 12 residues long. Looked up from germline, CDR1 is SQVTM and CDR2 is ANQGSEA. In DNA, the CDR3 is TGCAGCGTTGGCGGACCACAGGACGAGCAGTACTTC. Encoded protein: CSVGGPQDEQYF.

The chain couples TRBV4-1 to TRBJ2-1; D is unclear. This CDR3 has 13 amino acids. The ends were cut back, 0 bases at V and 16 bases at J, with 16 bases in the middle. In germline, CDR1 is MGHRA, CDR2 YSYEKL. The CDR3 region is CASSQDSGLVNFF. CDR3 sequence (DNA): TGCGCCAGCAGCCAAGATTCAGGCTTAGTCAATTTCTTC.

The chain has TRBV10-2 and TRBJ1-6; tentatively, D is TRBD1 (5 bases). V lost 6 bases and J 9 bases, leaving 12 bases between the germline ends. The CDR3 sequence is 13 residues long. Germline CDR1 is WSHSY and CDR2 is SAAADI. CDR3 region: CASSPRQLSPLHF. CDR3 DNA: TGCGCCAGCAGCCCTAGACAGCTTTCACCCCTCCACTTT.

This chain links TRBV4-1 with TRBJ2-7, with D possibly being TRBD1 (6 bases). Germline V gives CDR1 MGHRA, CDR2 YSYEKL. The CDR3 sequence is 16 residues long. The V gene lost 3 bases and the J gene lost 3 bases, with 18 bases spanning the gap. The CDR3 protein is CASSHRTGGQIYEQYF. The CDR3 DNA reads as TGCGCCAGCAGCCACCGAACCGGAGGACAGATCTACGAGCAGTACTTC.

V usage is TRBV7-3 and J usage is TRBJ2-1; the D gene is possibly TRBD1 (6 bases). The CDR3 loop spans 13 amino acids. Between the trimmed V and J ends, which lost 3 bases and 5 bases, there was a span of 8 bases. Looked up from germline, CDR1 is SGHTA and CDR2 is FQGTGA. CDR3 region: CASSFGQNNEQFF. CDR3 in DNA: TGTGCCAGCAGCTTTGGACAGAACAATGAGCAGTTCTTC.

This clone has a single count. The chain links TRBV14 to TRBJ1-5; D is perhaps TRBD1 (6 bases). This CDR3 has 17 amino acids. Trimming stripped 4 bases from V and 0 bases from J, with 16 bases between. CDR1 SGHDN and CDR2 FVKESK come from the germline V gene. The CDR3 loop reads CASSPRGDNYSNQPQHF. The CDR3 nucleotides read TGTGCCAGCAGCCCCCGGGGGGACAATTATAGCAATCAGCCCCAGCATTTT.

The chain carries TRBV13 and TRBJ1-2, with no clear D. Deletions cut 5 bases from V and 8 bases from J, with 18 bases between. The CDR3 sequence is 14 residues long. The germline V gene encodes CDR1 PRHDT and CDR2 FYEKMQ (reference sequence). The CDR3 protein is CASSNPRETRGYTF. The DNA for the CDR3 is TGTGCCAGCAGCAACCCCCGGGAGACTAGGGGCTACACCTTC.

This chain uses TRBV24-1 with TRBJ2-1; 7 bases map to TRBD1. The J segment lost 5 bases and the V segment lost 2 bases, leaving 8 bases of the junction unmatched. CDR3 length: 16 amino acids. CDR1 KGHDR and CDR2 SFDVKD come from the germline V gene. DNA of the CDR3: TGTGCCACCAGTGATTCAACGGGACAGATAAACAATGAGCAGTTCTTC. This gives the protein CATSDSTGQINNEQFF.

The genes are TRBV7-6 and TRBJ2-7, with TRBD1 matching 11 bases. Trimming removed 2 bases from V and 0 bases from J; junction bases left unmatched: 15. Germline values: CDR1 SGHVS, CDR2 FNYEAQ. The CDR3 runs to 20 residues. The CDR3 nucleotides are TGTGCCAGCAGCTTAAGGGCCCTGGGCCCCGGGACAGGGGGCTCCTACGAGCAGTACTTC. This translates into CASSLRALGPGTGGSYEQYF. The whole variable domain, filled in from reference TRBV7-6 and TRBJ2-7, reads GAGVSQSPRYKVTKRGQDVALRCDPISGHVSLYWYRQALGQGPEFLTYFNYEAQQDKSGLPNDRFSAERPEGSISTLTIQRTEQRDSAMYRCASSLRALGPGTGGSYEQYFGPGTRLTVT.

V usage is TRBV27 and J usage is TRBJ2-3, with 7 bases aligning to TRBD1. Germline loops: CDR1 MNHEY, CDR2 SMNVEV (reference sequence). The ends lost 5 bases at V and 4 bases at J; junction bases unmatched: 9. The CDR3 covers 15 residues. The CDR3 DNA follows: TGTGCCAGCAGTCCGGACAGGTTCTATTCAGATACGCAGTATTTT. This codes for CASSPDRFYSDTQYF.

The chain combines TRBV19 with TRBJ1-4; no firm D call. Germline V gene data show CDR1 as LNHDA and CDR2 as SQIVND (reference sequence). The CDR3 has 14 amino acids. The V end was cut by 6 bases, the J end by 2 bases, with 10 bases between. CDR3 nucleotide sequence: TGTGCCAGTAGACCGCGGGGTACTAATGAAAAACTGTTTTTT. This gives the protein CASRPRGTNEKLFF.

This sequence joins TRBV6-6 and TRBJ1-5; tentative D call: TRBD1 (5 bases). V lost 4 bases and J lost 0, with 13 bases in between. CDR1 and CDR2 (germline): MNHNY, SVGAGI (reference sequence). This CDR3 is built from 16 residues. CDR3 in amino acids: CASSSRWGDSNQPQHF. The CDR3 nucleotides are TGTGCCAGCAGTTCCAGGTGGGGGGATAGCAATCAGCCCCAGCATTTT.

This clone was recorded only once. The gene calls are TRBV11-3 and TRBJ2-1, with 14 bases lining up with TRBD2. The CDR3 has 16 amino acids. The ends lost 6 bases at V and 5 bases at J; junction bases unmatched: 6. Germline loops: CDR1 SGHNT, CDR2 YENEEA. The CDR3 spells CASSPRLAGGDNEQFF. The CDR3 region has the DNA TGTGCCAGCAGTCCCAGACTAGCGGGAGGGGACAATGAGCAGTTCTTC.

In its sample, this clone was seen once. This chain uses TRBV25-1 with TRBJ2-5; the match to TRBD1 covers 7 bases. Germline assignment: CDR1 MGHDK and CDR2 SYGVNS. This CDR3 spans 15 amino acids. The junction had 8 bases not matched to a gene; V was cut back by 3 bases and J by 4 bases. The CDR3 DNA follows: TGTGCCAGCAGTGACGGGATTAGGGGGCGAGAGACCCAGTACTTC. Protein sequence: CASSDGIRGRETQYF.

The chain recombines TRBV6-5 with TRBJ2-6; D is unresolved. Germline V gene lookup returns CDR1 MNHEY and CDR2 SVGAGI. Trimming removed 6 bases from V and 0 bases from J, with 9 bases in between. The CDR3 is 15 residues long. CDR3 protein: CASRSQTSGANVLTF. CDR3 bases: TGTGCCAGCAGGTCACAGACCTCTGGGGCCAACGTCCTGACTTTC.

In this sample, this clone turned up a few times. This CDR3 is also generated by other DNA sequences in the sample. The CDR3 here is CASSPGTANTEAFF. The CDR3 DNA follows: TGTGCCAGCAGCCCTGGGACAGCGAACACTGAAGCTTTCTTT. This chain uses TRBV28 with TRBJ1-1; 7 positions agree with TRBD1. Germline trimming cut 6 bases from V and 1 base from J; bases unmatched to any gene: 5. CDR1 is MDHEN and CDR2 is SYDVKM in the germline V gene. The CDR3 totals 14 residues. Full variable domain (rest looked up from reference TRBV28 and TRBJ1-1): DVKVTQSSRYLVKRTGEKVFLECVQDMDHENMFWYRQDPGLGLRLIYFSYDVKMKEKGDIPEGYSVSREKKERFSLILESASTNQTSMYLCASSPGTANTEAFFGQGTRLTVV.

This clone appeared a few times. CDR3: CASSIPGVVQPQHF. Here the CDR3 DNA reads TGTGCCAGCAGTATACCAGGGGTGGTTCAGCCCCAGCATTTT. The rearrangement joins TRBV28 to TRBJ1-5, with a weak D call TRBD1 (6 bases). The length of the CDR3 is 14 residues. V was pared by 5 bases and J by 6 bases, with 14 bases between. CDR1 and CDR2 from the germline V gene are MDHEN and SYDVKM.

The chain combines TRBV2 with TRBJ1-6, with TRBD1 matching 8 bases. This CDR3 has 15 amino acids. Germline trimming cut 6 bases from V and 8 bases from J; bases unmatched to any gene: 9. Germline V gives CDR1 SNHLY, CDR2 FYNNEI. CDR3 protein: CASSRGQADDSPLHF. As DNA, the CDR3 is TGTGCCAGCAGCCGGGGACAGGCGGATGATTCACCCCTCCACTTT.

This chain links TRBV25-1 with TRBJ1-5; D is unclear. V was clipped by 4 bases and J by 7 bases, with 11 bases between them. This CDR3 spans 13 amino acids. Germline CDR1 MGHDK, CDR2 SYGVNS. CDR3 amino acids: CASSVDINQPQHF. In DNA form, the CDR3 reads TGTGCCAGCAGTGTTGACATAAACCAGCCCCAGCATTTT.